Listed below are T cell receptor beta chains from one sample, sequenced in a study of blood T cell repertoires in COVID-19. Profiling relied on immunoSEQ multiplex PCR, and the TCRdb table lists in-frame clones only, not all of them. The repertoire holds about 150,000 clones, approximately 91% seen once, with about 2.1% in the top ten. Sequenced: peripheral blood. These receptors originate from a human donor in a cohort sampled during active COVID-19. Each CDR3 is given without its conserved first and last residue.

j_gene,len,v_gene,CDR3aa
TRBJ2-1,11,TRBV9,ASSSPPGDEQF
TRBJ2-2,13,TRBV30,AWSKGGGAYGELF
TRBJ1-4,16,TRBV4-2,ASSHVPGTGRTNEKLF
TRBJ2-5,11,TRBV19,ASAAVGVETQY
TRBJ2-1,13,TRBV6-5,ASTTGTGYRGEQF
TRBJ1-2,12,TRBV6-6,ASSYEGQRYGYT
TRBJ2-5,14,TRBV5-1,ASSPTYRDRGETQY
TRBJ2-5,13,TRBV10-2,ASSEPGRGWETQY
TRBJ2-3,16,TRBV7-8,ASSFLAGGRPSTDTQY
TRBJ1-2,12,TRBV13,ASSLKVLGDGYT
TRBJ2-7,11,TRBV29-1,SAFDREDYEQY
TRBJ2-7,12,TRBV5-6,ASSSRDRDYEQY
TRBJ1-1,12,TRBV9,ASSGSGENTEAF
TRBJ2-3,14,TRBV5-1,ASSPALAGSPDTQY
TRBJ1-5,13,TRBV4-3,ASSRSRQGNQPQH
TRBJ1-6,12,TRBV7-8,ASSLGQKDSPLH
TRBJ2-7,11,TRBV7-3,ASSLRDTYEQY
TRBJ2-5,15,TRBV5-1,ASSDRGLPLYQETQY
TRBJ2-7,14,TRBV28,ASSLSSGANPYEQY
TRBJ2-1,12,TRBV5-1,ASSSGLLGGEQF
TRBJ2-5,14,TRBV7-2,ASSLPGQGAVGTQY
TRBJ1-3,14,TRBV7-2,ASSLNPGGGGNTIY
TRBJ2-2,14,TRBV6-4,ASSALAGSNTGELF
TRBJ1-1,14,TRBV30,AWSLGRLRVNTEAF
TRBJ1-1,13,TRBV7-3,ASSYKSGSGTEAF
TRBJ2-1,15,TRBV9,ASSGGTGGFYYNEQF
TRBJ2-7,15,TRBV7-9,ASSSKGTSGGSYEQY
TRBJ1-5,11,TRBV6-2/TRBV6-3,ASSIWGDQPQH
TRBJ2-5,10,TRBV6-5,ASRRNQETQY
TRBJ2-1,13,TRBV28,ASSLGTSGSNEQF
TRBJ2-6,13,TRBV6-5,ASRTGGSGANVLT
TRBJ1-1,11,TRBV6-5,ASSYSTGTEAF
TRBJ2-5,11,TRBV7-2,ASSLLAKETQY
TRBJ1-2,10,TRBV3-1/TRBV3-2,ASSLTNYGYT
TRBJ2-7,13,TRBV5-6,ASSLGHRMVYKQY
TRBJ1-6,14,TRBV6-2/TRBV6-3,ASSYDTGFYNSPLH
TRBJ1-6,13,TRBV7-2,ASSRSQLDNSPLH
TRBJ1-3,14,TRBV11-2,ASSLDRTRSGNTIY
TRBJ2-1,14,TRBV5-1,ASSLESSGRDNEQF
TRBJ2-7,11,TRBV5-1,ASSLDGPYEQY
TRBJ2-3,16,TRBV10-1,ASSETAAASGRTDTQY
TRBJ2-1,13,TRBV2,ASSADRATYNEQF
TRBJ2-5,12,TRBV5-4,ASSPLQGQETQY
TRBJ2-3,11,TRBV7-2,ASSLDRVDTQY
TRBJ2-1,13,TRBV4-3,ASSQRMYSYNEQF
TRBJ2-2,11,TRBV4-1,ASSQLDIEELF